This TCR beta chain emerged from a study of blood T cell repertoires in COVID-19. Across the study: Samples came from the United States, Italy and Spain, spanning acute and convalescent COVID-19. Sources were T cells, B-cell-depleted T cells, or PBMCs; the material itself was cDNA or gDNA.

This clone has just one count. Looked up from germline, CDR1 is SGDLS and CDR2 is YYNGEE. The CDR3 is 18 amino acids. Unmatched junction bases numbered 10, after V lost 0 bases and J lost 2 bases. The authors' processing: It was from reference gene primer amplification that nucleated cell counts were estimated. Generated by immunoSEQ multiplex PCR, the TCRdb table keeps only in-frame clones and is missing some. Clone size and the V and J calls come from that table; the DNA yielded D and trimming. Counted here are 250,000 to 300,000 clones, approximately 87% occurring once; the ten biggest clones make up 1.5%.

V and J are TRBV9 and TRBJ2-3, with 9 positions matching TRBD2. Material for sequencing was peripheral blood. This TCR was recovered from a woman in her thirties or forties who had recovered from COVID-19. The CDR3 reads CASSVGSGAGGFTDTQYF. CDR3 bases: TGTGCCAGCAGCGTAGGCAGTGGAGCGGGGGGCTTCACAGATACGCAGTATTTT.